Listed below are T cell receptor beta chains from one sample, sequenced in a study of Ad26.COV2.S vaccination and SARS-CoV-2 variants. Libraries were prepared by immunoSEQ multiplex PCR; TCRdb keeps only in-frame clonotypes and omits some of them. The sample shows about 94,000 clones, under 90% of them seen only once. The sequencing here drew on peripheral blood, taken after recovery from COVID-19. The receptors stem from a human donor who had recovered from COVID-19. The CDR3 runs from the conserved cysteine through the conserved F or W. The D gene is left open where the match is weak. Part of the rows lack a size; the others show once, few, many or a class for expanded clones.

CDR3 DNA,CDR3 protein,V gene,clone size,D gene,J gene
TGTGCCATCGGGGAGCGGAACACAGATACGCAGTATTTT,CAIGERNTDTQYF,TRBV10-3,NA,NA,TRBJ2-3
TGTGCCAGCAGTTCCGTCCCAGAGGGATGGACTGAAGCTTTCTTT,CASSSVPEGWTEAFF,TRBV27,once,NA,TRBJ1-1
TGTGCCAGCAGCTTAGCGGGAGGGCCCACAGATACGCAGTATTTT,CASSLAGGPTDTQYF,TRBV7-6,NA,TRBD2,TRBJ2-3
TGTGCCAGCAGCGAAGGACAGGTACTAAATCAGCCCCAGCATTTT,CASSEGQVLNQPQHF,TRBV7-2,few,TRBD1,TRBJ1-5
TGTGCCAGCAGTTTTAAAAGCGGGGGGGTCTACGAGCAGTACTTC,CASSFKSGGVYEQYF,TRBV28,NA,TRBD2,TRBJ2-7
TGTGCCAGCAGTTTATACTTAGGGGGCAAGCAGCCCCAGCATTTT,CASSLYLGGKQPQHF,TRBV28,NA,TRBD1,TRBJ1-5
TGTGCCAGCAGCTTAGGACGGGAGAGAGAGACCCAGTACTTC,CASSLGRERETQYF,TRBV11-3,NA,NA,TRBJ2-5
TGTGCCAGCAGTTCCCCCACGGGGATGGAGACCCAGTACTTC,CASSSPTGMETQYF,TRBV28,NA,NA,TRBJ2-5
TGCGCCAGCAGCTTGGTGGGGAAAGGCGAAAAACTGTTTTTT,CASSLVGKGEKLFF,TRBV5-1,NA,NA,TRBJ1-4
TGCAGCGTTGAAGATTGGGCCTCGGTTGGGACTTTCTTT,CSVEDWASVGTFF,TRBV29-1,NA,NA,TRBJ1-1
TGTGCCAGCAGTCCCGATAGGACAGGGGACGAAGAGCAGTACTTC,CASSPDRTGDEEQYF,TRBV27,NA,TRBD1,TRBJ2-7
TGTGCCAGCTCACCAATTTATGACAGGATGAACACTGAAGCTTTCTTT,CASSPIYDRMNTEAFF,TRBV18,NA,NA,TRBJ1-1
TGTGCCAGCAGCTTGGGGCGCTCCTCCTACGAGCAGTACTTC,CASSLGRSSYEQYF,TRBV7-2,NA,NA,TRBJ2-7
TGCGCCAGCAGTAGGACTAGTGGGGAGACCCAGTACTTC,CASSRTSGETQYF,TRBV5-1,NA,TRBD2,TRBJ2-5
TGTGCCAGCAGTTACTCGGGACTAGCCTACAATGAGCAGTTCTTC,CASSYSGLAYNEQFF,TRBV6-2/TRBV6-3,NA,TRBD2,TRBJ2-1
TGTGCCAGCAGCTTAGACCAGACCCTATTCGGGGATTTT,CASSLDQTLFGDF,TRBV5-6,NA,NA,TRBJ1-3
TGTGCCAGCAGTGAATTAGGGCCAAATCAGCCCCAGCATTTT,CASSELGPNQPQHF,TRBV25-1,few,NA,TRBJ1-5
TGTGCCAGCAGCAAAACCCGGGGGCCGATCACTGAAGCTTTCTTT,CASSKTRGPITEAFF,TRBV7-9,NA,NA,TRBJ1-1
TGTGCCAGCAGCTTTAGGACATCTACCTACAATGAGCAGTTCTTC,CASSFRTSTYNEQFF,TRBV5-6,NA,NA,TRBJ2-1
TGCGCCAGCAGCTTGGACCACCGCACTGAAGCTTTCTTT,CASSLDHRTEAFF,TRBV5-1,once,NA,TRBJ1-1
TGTGCCACCAGCAGAGACTCGGCCAGCCTCAATGAGCAGTTCTTC,CATSRDSASLNEQFF,TRBV15,NA,NA,TRBJ2-1
TGTGCCAGTTGCGGGCTAGCGAACACCGGGGAGCTGTTTTTT,CASCGLANTGELFF,TRBV19,many,NA,TRBJ2-2
TGTGCCAGCAGCGGGGACGGACTCAAAAACATTCAGTACTTC,CASSGDGLKNIQYF,TRBV11-2,NA,NA,TRBJ2-4
TGTGCCAGCACAGATCTCAATGAGCAGTTCTTC,CASTDLNEQFF,TRBV28,NA,NA,TRBJ2-1
TGTGCCATCTATAGCGGGAGTTCTTACAATGAGCAGTTCTTC,CAIYSGSSYNEQFF,TRBV7-9,NA,TRBD2,TRBJ2-1
TGTGCCAGCAGTGGGGCAGGGCGTATCTACGAGCAGTACTTC,CASSGAGRIYEQYF,TRBV28,once,NA,TRBJ2-7
TGTGCCATCAGTGAGTGGAACGGGGGCAATGAGCAGTTCTTC,CAISEWNGGNEQFF,TRBV10-3,NA,NA,TRBJ2-1
TGCAGCGTCCCCGGTGGGGGACGAACGGGGAATGAGCAGTTCTTC,CSVPGGGRTGNEQFF,TRBV29-1,NA,NA,TRBJ2-1
TGCAGTGCTAGACAGGGGAGAGAGCAGTACTTC,CSARQGREQYF,TRBV20-1,NA,NA,TRBJ2-7
TGTGCCAGCAGCTTAACACGGGGAAGCAATCAGCCCCAGCATTTT,CASSLTRGSNQPQHF,TRBV11-2,NA,NA,TRBJ1-5
TGTGCCAGCAGATCAGGCAGCCTGATGAACACTGAAGCTTTCTTT,CASRSGSLMNTEAFF,TRBV25-1,many,NA,TRBJ1-1
TGTGCCAGCAGCCCTAGGGGGGCGGGGGGCCGAGAGACCCAGTACTTC,CASSPRGAGGRETQYF,TRBV9,NA,TRBD2,TRBJ2-5
TGTGCCAGCAGTGAATCCCCAGGGAACACTGAAGCTTTCTTT,CASSESPGNTEAFF,TRBV25-1,NA,NA,TRBJ1-1
TGTGCCAGCAGTTACTCGGCGGGACAGGGGGCCTACGAGCAGTACTTC,CASSYSAGQGAYEQYF,TRBV6-5,NA,TRBD1,TRBJ2-7
TGTGCCATCAGTGAGCCGACTAGCGGGGGGAATGAGCAGTTCTTC,CAISEPTSGGNEQFF,TRBV10-3,once,TRBD2,TRBJ2-1
TGTGCCAGCAGCCTCCGAAGGTCTAGCGGGAGTTCTGGCGGGTTGGCCAAAAACATTCAGTACTTC,CASSLRRSSGSSGGLAKNIQYF,TRBV4-2,NA,TRBD2,TRBJ2-4
TGTGCCAGTAGTATAGATTTCTGGGGCAGGGGGCTTTCCGGGGAGCTGTTTTTT,CASSIDFWGRGLSGELFF,TRBV19,NA,TRBD1,TRBJ2-2
TGCGCCAGCAGCTCCGGGACTAGCGGCGAGACCCAGTACTTC,CASSSGTSGETQYF,TRBV5-1,NA,TRBD2,TRBJ2-5
TGTGCCAGCACCTCGACAGGGGGCGGGAATTCACCCCTCCACTTT,CASTSTGGGNSPLHF,TRBV25-1,NA,TRBD1,TRBJ1-6
TGTGCCAGCAGCTTGGCGGGGACAGGGGAGCCTGAAAAACTGTTTTTT,CASSLAGTGEPEKLFF,TRBV5-4,NA,TRBD1,TRBJ1-4
TGTGCCAGCAGCTTGTGGACAGCTAGCACAGATACGCAGTATTTT,CASSLWTASTDTQYF,TRBV7-6,once,NA,TRBJ2-3
TGTGCCAGCAGTGGGACGATAAGCACTGAAGCTTTCTTT,CASSGTISTEAFF,TRBV27,NA,NA,TRBJ1-1
TGTGCCAGCAGTCCACGGGGGACAGGAGTTACTGAAGCTTTCTTT,CASSPRGTGVTEAFF,TRBV28,NA,TRBD1,TRBJ1-1
TGTGCCAGTAGTATTCCGGGACTGATAAAAGAGACCCAGTACTTC,CASSIPGLIKETQYF,TRBV19,NA,NA,TRBJ2-5
TGTGCCAGCAGCTTAATGCAGGGGGGGGATCAGCCCCAGCATTTT,CASSLMQGGDQPQHF,TRBV7-2,NA,TRBD1,TRBJ1-5
TGTGCCATCAGTGGGTCCTACGAGCAGTACTTC,CAISGSYEQYF,TRBV10-3,NA,NA,TRBJ2-7
TGTGCCAGCAGTGGGCAGGGGGCGTGGGGAGAGGCCCAGTACTTC,CASSGQGAWGEAQYF,TRBV2,NA,TRBD1,TRBJ2-5
TGCAGCGTCGACAGGGGAGCGAAAGGCTACACCTTC,CSVDRGAKGYTF,TRBV29-1,NA,TRBD1,TRBJ1-2
TGTGCCAGCAGTAATAAGCCAGGGGGCTGCACCTTC,CASSNKPGGCTF,TRBV2,NA,TRBD1,TRBJ1-2
TGTGCCAGCAGTTCCGCGGGAAAAGGGGGGCCTAGTTCACCCCTCCACTTT,CASSSAGKGGPSSPLHF,TRBV27,many,NA,TRBJ1-6
TGTGCCAGCAGCAAGACCGGGACTAGTGCCCAAGAGACCCAGTACTTC,CASSKTGTSAQETQYF,TRBV3-1/TRBV3-2,NA,TRBD2,TRBJ2-5
TGTGCCAGCAGTGAAGGTGACACTGCCATTCAGTACTTC,CASSEGDTAIQYF,TRBV6-1,NA,NA,TRBJ2-4
TGTGCCAGCAGCCCACACCCCCGCTCCTCCTACGAGCAGTACTTC,CASSPHPRSSYEQYF,TRBV7-2,NA,NA,TRBJ2-7
TGTGCCAGCAGTCCATTTGGCGGGAGCTCCTACAATGAGCAGTTCTTC,CASSPFGGSSYNEQFF,TRBV2,NA,TRBD2,TRBJ2-1
TGTGCCAGCAGATACGGACAGGGAAGCTCCTACAATGAGCAGTTCTTC,CASRYGQGSSYNEQFF,TRBV7-9,NA,TRBD1,TRBJ2-1
TGTGCCAGCAGCCCCCCCCGGGGTTTGGGAGCTGAAACCGGGGAGCTGTTTTTT,CASSPPRGLGAETGELFF,TRBV9,NA,NA,TRBJ2-2
TGTGCCAGCAGTCCGACAGGAGGGAGAGGGACAGATACGCAGTATTTT,CASSPTGGRGTDTQYF,TRBV28,NA,NA,TRBJ2-3
TGTGCCAGCAGCTTAGCGCATCCAGGGGGTGATTCACCCCTCCACTTT,CASSLAHPGGDSPLHF,TRBV7-6,NA,TRBD1,TRBJ1-6
TGCGCCAGCAGTGCCTCGATGAACACTGAAGCTTTCTTT,CASSASMNTEAFF,TRBV10-1,NA,NA,TRBJ1-1